The 18 T cell receptor beta chains listed next were all sequenced from one sample in a study of blood T cell repertoires in COVID-19. Only in-frame clones appear in the TCRdb table, and some are missing; sequencing was by immunoSEQ multiplex PCR. This repertoire shows approximately 97,000 clones, approximately 87% found once; its top ten account for just under 20%. The specimen sequenced was peripheral blood. All receptors come from a human donor in a cohort sampled during active COVID-19.

The chain couples TRBV5-1 to TRBJ2-1, with 8 positions matching TRBD2. The V segment lost 3 bases and the J segment 7 bases; nucleotides outside the gene matches: 15. Germline CDR1 and CDR2: SGHRS and YFSETQ. This CDR3 comprises 17 residues. Written as DNA, the CDR3 is TGCGCCAGCAGCTCCCACCTTGGGGCGGGAGGAGTAAATGAGCAGTTCTTC. It codes for CASSSHLGAGGVNEQFF.

The chain is built from TRBV7-8 and TRBJ2-7; the D gene is possibly TRBD2 (6 bases). Trimming shortened V by 5 bases and J by 6 bases, and 20 bases separated the two germline ends. Germline assignment: CDR1 SGHVS and CDR2 FQNEAQ. This CDR3 spans 15 amino acids. For the CDR3, the DNA is TGTGCCAGCAGCCCGATCGGGGGTGTGGGGATCGAGCAGTACTTC. Translation: CASSPIGGVGIEQYF.

The chain uses TRBV7-8 and TRBJ2-3; D is possibly TRBD1 (5 bases). The CDR3 sequence is 14 residues long. The germline V gene encodes CDR1 SGHVS and CDR2 FQNEAQ. Between the trimmed V and J ends, which lost 7 bases and 0 bases, there was a span of 11 bases. CDR3 nucleotides: TGTGCCAGCACCCTTGGGGCTAGCACAGATACGCAGTATTTT. Translation: CASTLGASTDTQYF.

V is TRBV5-1 and J is TRBJ1-2, with 9 bases that match TRBD1. The CDR3 has 15 amino acids. The ends lost 0 bases at V and 8 bases at J; junction bases unmatched: 8. Germline assignment: CDR1 SGHRS and CDR2 YFSETQ. The DNA of the CDR3 is TGCGCCAGCAGCTTGGAAACAGGGGGCGCAGAGGGCTACACCTTC. It encodes CASSLETGGAEGYTF.

In its sample, this clone was seen once. The chain couples TRBV2 to TRBJ1-2, with 10 bases identical to TRBD1. Germline lookup yields CDR1 SNHLY and CDR2 FYNNEI. This CDR3 spans 14 amino acids. J was trimmed by 6 bases and V by 4 bases; bases with no gene match: 5. CDR3 sequence: CASSALTGGDGYTF. DNA for the CDR3: TGTGCCAGCAGTGCCCTGACAGGGGGCGATGGCTACACCTTC.

The chain joins TRBV9 to TRBJ2-7; TRBD1 is a possible D gene (5 bases). The CDR3 totals 16 residues. The V gene lost 0 bases and the J gene lost 2 bases, with 15 bases spanning the gap. CDR1 is SGDLS and CDR2 is YYNGEE in the germline V gene. The CDR3 sequence is CASSVAQDGLTYEQYF. The CDR3 DNA follows: TGTGCCAGCAGCGTAGCACAGGACGGGTTGACCTACGAGCAGTACTTC.

The genes are TRBV3-1 (or the pseudogene TRBV3-2) and TRBJ2-7; no definite D call. V gave up 4 bases and J gave up 2 bases, with 9 bases separating them. CDR1 and CDR2 (germline): LGHDT, YNNKEL (reference sequence). The CDR3 loop spans 13 amino acids. The CDR3 sequence: CASSPLGTYEQYF. The CDR3 DNA reads TGTGCCAGCAGCCCCCTGGGCACCTACGAGCAGTACTTC.

The genes are TRBV11-2 and TRBJ2-1, with D hard to call. Germline loops: CDR1 SGHAT, CDR2 FQNNGV. This CDR3 comprises 16 residues. Trimming shortened V by 0 bases and J by 1 base, and 10 bases separated the two germline ends. The chain's CDR3 is CASSLEWSRSYNEQFF. The CDR3 DNA reads as TGTGCCAGCAGCTTAGAGTGGTCCAGGTCCTACAATGAGCAGTTCTTC.

V gene TRBV4-1 combines with J gene TRBJ2-1; 10 nucleotides agree with TRBD2. V lost 4 bases to trimming and J lost 2 bases; unmatched junction nucleotides: 2. In germline, CDR1 is MGHRA, CDR2 YSYEKL. The CDR3 has 15 residues. In DNA form, the CDR3 reads TGCGCCAGCAGCCTCGGACTAGCGGCCTACAATGAGCAGTTCTTC. It specifies CASSLGLAAYNEQFF.

CDR3 coding DNA: TGTGCCAGCAGCGACAAAGGAGGCTACGAGCAGTACTTC. Translated: CASSDKGGYEQYF. V and J are TRBV6-5 and TRBJ2-7; D might be TRBD2 (5 bases). V lost 6 bases and J 3 bases, leaving 12 bases between the germline ends. Germline CDR1 and CDR2: MNHEY and SVGAGI. The CDR3 contains 13 residues.

The DNA for the CDR3 is TGTGCCAGCAGGCTAGCGGGGGGTATCTACAATGAGCAGTTCTTC. Translated, it gives CASRLAGGIYNEQFF. This sequence joins TRBV6-5 and TRBJ2-1, with 11 nucleotides matching TRBD2. The germline gives CDR1 MNHEY, CDR2 SVGAGI. The CDR3 has 15 amino acids. The ends lost 6 bases at V and 3 bases at J; junction bases unmatched: 4.

This chain uses TRBV6-6 with TRBJ2-3; 7 bases match TRBD1. The CDR3 length is 15 residues. Germline V lookup: CDR1 MNHNY, CDR2 SVGAGI (reference sequence). The V and J ends lost 4 bases and 0 bases, in that order; junction bases with no gene match: 4. In DNA, the CDR3 is TGTGCCAGCAGTTCCAGGGGGTTCAGCACAGATACGCAGTATTTT. Residues: CASSSRGFSTDTQYF.

This chain joins TRBV4-1 and TRBJ1-6, with 7 bases matching TRBD1. The CDR3 runs 15 residues. Trimming removed 1 base from V and 9 bases from J; junction bases left unmatched: 6. Germline CDR1 is MGHRA and CDR2 is YSYEKL. As DNA, the CDR3 is TGCGCCAGCAGCCAAGCAGAGGGGGCGAGTTCACCCCTCCACTTT. This translates into CASSQAEGASSPLHF.

The genes are TRBV19 and TRBJ2-2; D not resolved. This CDR3 is 14 amino acids long. The germline V and J ends were trimmed by 8 bases and 6 bases, with 16 bases remaining between them. Germline V gives CDR1 LNHDA, CDR2 SQIVND (reference sequence). DNA for the CDR3: TGTGCCAGTCGTTTTGAGCGCCTGTCCGGGGAGCTGTTTTTT. It encodes CASRFERLSGELFF.

The chain links TRBV9 to TRBJ2-6; 7 bases align to TRBD1. This CDR3 comprises 15 residues. V was clipped by 3 bases and J by 1 base; unmatched bases: 1. The germline CDR1 and CDR2 sequences are SGDLS and YYNGEE. CDR3 DNA sequence: TGTGCCAGCAGCGCGACAGGGTCTGGGGCCAACGTCCTGACTTTC. Amino acids: CASSATGSGANVLTF.

The gene calls are TRBV20-1 and TRBJ2-1; a weak D match, TRBD2 (6 bases). V lost 3 bases, J lost 6 bases, and 21 bases lay in between. CDR3 length: 16 amino acids. From germline, CDR1 is DFQATT and CDR2 SNEGSKA (reference sequence). CDR3 nucleotides: TGCAGTGCTAGTTTTCCCCCGGGAGTACCTTTCAATGAGCAGTTCTTC. Translation: CSASFPPGVPFNEQFF.

This clone was observed a handful of times. This chain uses TRBV6-6 with TRBJ1-4, with a tentative D call TRBD1 (6 bases). Germline V gene data show CDR1 as MNHNY and CDR2 as SVGAGI (reference sequence). The CDR3 covers 14 residues. Between the trimmed V and J ends, which lost 5 bases and 1 base, there was a span of 8 bases. CDR3 amino acids: CASSQQGTNEKLFF. CDR3 bases: TGTGCCAGCAGTCAACAGGGAACTAATGAAAAACTGTTTTTT.

With respect to this clone: This sample also contains other DNA sequences that code for the same CDR3. The chain recombines TRBV7-8 with TRBJ2-7, with D perhaps matching TRBD2 (5 bases). Germline V gene sequence: CDR1 SGHVS, CDR2 FQNEAQ. CDR3 length: 13 amino acids. The V end was cut by 0 bases, the J end by 4 bases, with 7 bases between. The CDR3 nucleotides are TGTGCCAGCAGCTTAGCGAGGGCATACGAGCAGTACTTC. As protein: CASSLARAYEQYF.